The following is a T cell receptor beta chain sequence with its context. Its antigen remains unknown. Only in-frame clones appear in the TCRdb table, and some are missing; sequencing was by immunoSEQ multiplex PCR. The sample shows approximately 29,000 clones, 85% to 90% of them seen only once. The data were obtained in a study of T cells in tuberculosis. Study results and caveats: Smaller alpha distances in active tuberculosis partly reflected shorter CDR3-alpha lengths.

Each clinical donor contributed on average roughly 90,000 T cells from unsorted cryopreserved PBMC. The specimen sequenced was PBMCs. This receptor was identified in a donor under 30 with latent tuberculosis or without tuberculosis infection.

The CDR3 DNA reads as TGCACCAGCACCGGACTAGCGGGGGGTTACCGCACAGATACGCAGTATTTT. As protein: CTSTGLAGGYRTDTQYF. This chain joins TRBV1 and TRBJ2-3; TRBD2, the table's D call, was not compared with the DNA. TRBV1 is listed as a pseudogene. The CDR3 has 17 residues.